This paragraph covers one T cell receptor (beta chain) sequence. Its binding antigen is unknown. No base qualities exist here, and no much larger clone lies one base off it. The data originate from a study of cytomegalovirus exposure and HLA in healthy donors (dated by TCRdb to the late 2010s). The study in broad terms: According to a later analysis, the 120 or so validation repertoires were produced on the same platform as the roughly 720 repertoires of the first cohort. The study was designed to test whether signatures of past pathogen exposure could be identified by cataloging public T cell receptors. Along with the roughly 700-subject first cohort, a separate validation cohort of 120 different subjects was used. To predict cytomegalovirus infection status, the study combined high-throughput TCR immunosequencing, statistical association of individual TCRs with disease status, and machine learning.

Receptor amplification or capture employed the immunoSEQ multiplex PCR assay. For the original study's pipeline: A statistical classification framework was built for diagnosing cytomegalovirus status from the catalog of TCR beta chain sequences. Not all clones reach the TCRdb copy of this immuneACCESS table, which keeps in-frame sequences only. Checked studies attribute under half of the gap to unresolved V genes and leave the rest unexplained. The DNA was the basis for D and trimming; V, J and clone size are from that table. A total of some 150,000 clones appear in this sample, approximately 88% of them only once. The top ten constitute about 4.9% of the sample. The donors belonged to the validation cohort of about 110 subjects, which was separate from the approximately 610-subject first cohort. Study-wide conclusions, independent of this receptor: The classifier was reported to diagnose cytomegalovirus status with high specificity and sensitivity in both the original cohort and the validation cohort. A later analysis found that TCRs clustered in the first cohort also tended to co-occur in the 95 to 150 validation repertoires, with 94% of cluster scores above 0. The authors suggested that the approach could potentially be extended to other disease states and immunological phenotypes. While some public TCRs were present in many individuals, most TCR sequences turned up only very rarely across donors. A total of roughly 160 TCR beta chains were listed by the study as associated with cytomegalovirus. In vitro tests confirmed that a few of the cytomegalovirus-associated TCR beta chains recognize cytomegalovirus antigens. The validation cohort had no HLA typing available for a later analysis, so co-occurrence within that cohort was assessed over all 120 or so repertoires.

CDR1 and CDR2 are drawn from the germline V gene (reference sequence): SEHNR, FQNEAQ. Including cysteine and phenylalanine, the CDR3 has 16 amino acids. The read is trimmed to its CDR3 DNA, 48 bases read in frame from base 1. V is shortened by 8 bases, J by 4 bases, and the region joining them spans 21 bases. This chain joins TRBV7-9 to TRBJ2-1, and TRBD2 may be the D gene, going by 6 matching bases. Sequences were obtained from PBMCs. This clonotype was obtained from a man between 18 and 35 years old in good health and CMV-seropositive. The DNA reads as follows: TGTGCCAGCCTCCCTGTAACCGGGACTCAGTACAATGAGCAGTTCTTC. Translation gives CASLPVTGTQYNEQFF. The full variable domain, completed from the reference TRBV7-9 and TRBJ2-1 proteins outside the CDR3, reads DTGVSQNPRHKITKRGQNVTFRCDPISEHNRLYWYRQTLGQGPEFLTYFQNEAQLEKSRLLSDRFSAERPKGSFSTLEIQRTEQGDSAMYLCASLPVTGTQYNEQFFGPGTRLTVL.